Shown below are 14 T cell receptor beta chains from a single sample sequenced in a study of preoperative IRX-2 immunotherapy in early breast cancer. Method: immunoSEQ multiplex PCR; TCRdb's copy keeps in-frame clones and lacks some. The sample has roughly 27,000 clones, about 83% seen once. Treatment noted: preoperative locoregional IRX-2 cytokine immunotherapy. This specimen consisted of lymph node tissue, obtained before IRX-2 immunotherapy. The source of these receptors is a human donor with breast cancer.

This rearrangement joins TRBV6-8 to TRBJ1-6; possible D gene TRBD1, 6 bases. V was clipped by 7 bases and J by 10 bases, with 11 bases between them. Per germline, CDR1 MNHGY and CDR2 SAAAGT. The CDR3 extends over 12 amino acids. The CDR3 reads CASNREGSPLHF. CDR3 sequence (DNA): TGTGCCAGCAACAGGGAGGGATCACCCCTCCACTTT.

The chain joins TRBV6-8 to TRBJ1-1, with D unclear. There are 13 residues in the CDR3. V lost 5 bases and J lost 7, with 14 bases in between. Germline V gene data show CDR1 as MNHGY and CDR2 as SAAAGT. The CDR3 sequence: CASSDRPGGEAFF. As DNA, the CDR3 is TGTGCCAGCAGTGATCGGCCCGGAGGTGAAGCTTTCTTT.

V is TRBV7-6 and J is TRBJ1-1, with TRBD1 as a possible D gene (5 bases). Germline values: CDR1 SGHVS, CDR2 FNYEAQ. Trimming stripped 3 bases from V and 3 bases from J, with 14 bases between. The CDR3 has 15 amino acids. The CDR3 reads CASSFRAGSYTEAFF. The CDR3, as DNA: TGTGCCAGCAGCTTCCGGGCAGGGTCGTACACTGAAGCTTTCTTT. Full variable domain (missing parts from reference TRBV7-6 and TRBJ1-1): GAGVSQSPRYKVTKRGQDVALRCDPISGHVSLYWYRQALGQGPEFLTYFNYEAQQDKSGLPNDRFSAERPEGSISTLTIQRTEQRDSAMYRCASSFRAGSYTEAFFGQGTRLTVV.

The chain has TRBV19 and TRBJ2-1; 7 nucleotides align to TRBD1. V was clipped by 4 bases and J by 3 bases; unmatched bases: 9. The CDR3 is 16 amino acids. Germline loops: CDR1 LNHDA, CDR2 SQIVND (reference sequence). The CDR3 region is CASSTLGQEIYNEQFF. CDR3 DNA: TGTGCCAGTAGTACATTAGGACAGGAGATCTACAATGAGCAGTTCTTC.

This chain joins TRBV28 and TRBJ1-3; D call uncertain. The CDR3 sequence is 16 residues long. The V and J ends lost 1 base and 0 bases respectively, with 10 bases between them. Germline CDR1 and CDR2: MDHEN and SYDVKM. CDR3 DNA sequence: TGTGCCAGCAGTTTATATGCGGGAGCCTCTGGAAACACCATATATTTT. Encoded protein: CASSLYAGASGNTIYF.

This clone was counted only a few times. This chain uses TRBV6-8 with TRBJ1-5; TRBD1 is a possible D gene (5 bases). Germline assignment: CDR1 MNHGY and CDR2 SAAAGT. The CDR3 is made up of 14 amino acids. The germline V and J ends were trimmed by 10 bases and 2 bases, with 15 bases remaining between them. CDR3 bases: TGTGCCATCGGGACTAGCTTCGGCAATCAGCCCCAGCATTTT. Its translation is CAIGTSFGNQPQHF.

This clone came up once. The chain links TRBV5-1 to TRBJ1-6; 9 nucleotides line up with TRBD1. The germline gives CDR1 SGHRS, CDR2 YFSETQ. V gave up 4 bases and J gave up 5 bases; unmatched junction bases: 4. The length of the CDR3 is 15 residues. The CDR3, as DNA: TGCGCCAGCAGCAGGAGGACAGGGGATAATTCACCCCTCCACTTT. Translating gives CASSRRTGDNSPLHF.

The chain couples TRBV11-1 to TRBJ1-1, with D hard to call. The length of the CDR3 is 15 residues. Germline V CDR1 and CDR2: SGHAT, FQDESV (reference sequence). The V gene lost 5 bases and the J gene lost 3 bases, with 16 bases spanning the gap. The CDR3 sequence is CASSLRRGSYTEAFF. The CDR3 coding sequence is TGTGCCAGCAGCCTAAGGCGGGGTTCCTACACTGAAGCTTTCTTT. The entire variable domain, with the rest obtained from reference TRBV11-1 and TRBJ1-1, is as follows: EAEVAQSPRYKITEKSQAVAFWCDPISGHATLYWYRQILGQGPELLVQFQDESVVDDSQLPKDRFSAERLKGVDSTLKIQPAELGDSAMYLCASSLRRGSYTEAFFGQGTRLTVV.

This clone was recorded a few times. The chain is built from TRBV7-7 and TRBJ2-7; 8 bases align to TRBD1. The J segment lost 0 bases and the V segment lost 5 bases, leaving 6 bases of the junction unmatched. Germline V gives CDR1 SSHAT, CDR2 FNYEAQ (reference sequence). The CDR3 is made up of 15 amino acids. The chain's CDR3 is CASSPRQGSSYEQYF. The CDR3 DNA sequence: TGTGCCAGCAGCCCGAGACAGGGGAGCTCCTACGAGCAGTACTTC.

Here the CDR3 DNA reads TGTGCCAGCACCCCACCCGAGGGGGGGGCCTTTGAGCAGTTCTTC. The encoded protein is CASTPPEGGAFEQFF. The rearrangement links TRBV28 to TRBJ2-1, with D perhaps TRBD2 (7 bases). The CDR3 is 15 residues long. Germline CDR1 reads MDHEN; CDR2 reads SYDVKM. The V end was cut by 7 bases, the J end by 9 bases, with 22 bases between.

The rearrangement joins TRBV6-8 to TRBJ1-3; 8 nucleotides agree with TRBD1. V trimming: 4 bases; J trimming: 4 bases; junction bases outside the gene matches: 9. This CDR3 spans 16 amino acids. Germline assignment: CDR1 MNHGY and CDR2 SAAAGT. The CDR3 sequence: CASSWTGQGTGNTIYF. CDR3 nucleotides: TGTGCCAGCAGTTGGACCGGACAGGGAACAGGAAACACCATATATTTT.

The chain employs TRBV12-1 and TRBJ2-1. TRBV12-1 is classified as a pseudogene. This CDR3 is built from 16 residues. CDR3 nucleotide sequence: TGTGCCAGCAGCACCCAGCTAGGGGGGCGGCGGGGTGAGCAGTTCTTC. Residues: CASSTQLGGRRGEQFF.

The CDR3 DNA is TGTGCCAGCAGGGCGGCCGTCTCTGGAAACACCATATATTTT. It specifies CASRAAVSGNTIYF. The V call is TRBV28, the J call TRBJ1-3; D is uncertain. The CDR3 totals 14 residues. Germline assignment: CDR1 MDHEN and CDR2 SYDVKM. Trimming stripped 6 bases from V and 0 bases from J, with 9 bases between.

This clone was seen only once. The chain's CDR3 is CASSVQGVGTEAFF. The DNA for the CDR3 is TGTGCCAGTAGTGTACAGGGGGTCGGCACTGAAGCTTTCTTT. The V gene is TRBV19, the J gene TRBJ1-1; TRBD1 agrees at 8 bases. The V gene's germline CDR1 is LNHDA and CDR2 SQIVND (reference sequence). The trim removed 5 bases at V and 4 bases at J, leaving 6 bases unmatched. The CDR3 consists of 14 residues.